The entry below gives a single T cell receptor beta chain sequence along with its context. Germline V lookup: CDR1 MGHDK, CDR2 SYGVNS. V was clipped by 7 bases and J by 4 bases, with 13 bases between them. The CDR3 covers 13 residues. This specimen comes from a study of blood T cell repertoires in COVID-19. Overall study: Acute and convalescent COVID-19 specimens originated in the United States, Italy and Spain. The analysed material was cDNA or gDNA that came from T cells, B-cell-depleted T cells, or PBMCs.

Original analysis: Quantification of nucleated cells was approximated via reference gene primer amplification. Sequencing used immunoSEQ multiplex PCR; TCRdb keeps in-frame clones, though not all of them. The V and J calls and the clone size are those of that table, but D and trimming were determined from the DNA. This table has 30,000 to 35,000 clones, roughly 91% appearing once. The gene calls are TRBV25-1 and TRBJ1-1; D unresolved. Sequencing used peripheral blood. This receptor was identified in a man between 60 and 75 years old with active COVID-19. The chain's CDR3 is CASTLSSATEAFF. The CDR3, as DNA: TGTGCCAGCACCCTTAGCAGCGCCACTGAAGCTTTCTTT. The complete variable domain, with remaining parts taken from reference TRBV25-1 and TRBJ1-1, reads EADIYQTPRYLVIGTGKKITLECSQTMGHDKMYWYQQDPGMELHLIHYSYGVNSTEKGDLSSESTVSRIRTEHFPLTLESARPSHTSQYLCASTLSSATEAFFGQGTRLTVV.